Listed here are 4 T cell receptor beta chains from one sample, sequenced in a study of blood T cell repertoires in COVID-19. Measured with immunoSEQ multiplex PCR; TCRdb has only the in-frame clones, and not every one. The table includes fewer than 350,000 clones, roughly 88% detected once. What was sequenced was peripheral blood. These receptors came from a man between 18 and 35 years old with active or convalescent COVID-19.

The genes are TRBV25-1 and TRBJ1-2; unclear D gene. This CDR3 has 13 residues. The V end lost 0 bases, the J end lost 6 bases, and 8 bases lay between the germline ends. Germline loops: CDR1 MGHDK, CDR2 SYGVNS. This CDR3 is CASSEYTVDGYTF. The CDR3 region has the DNA TGTGCCAGCAGTGAATATACAGTGGATGGCTACACCTTC.

The chain carries TRBV6-2 or TRBV6-3 and TRBJ2-5; perhaps TRBD2 as D (7 bases). This CDR3 contains 12 residues. Germline loops: CDR1 MNHEY, CDR2 SVGEGT. Trimming pared 5 bases from V and 6 bases from J, leaving 10 bases between. The CDR3 coding sequence is TGTGCCAGCAGTCCCGGGGGGCAGACCCAGTACTTC. It codes for CASSPGGQTQYF.

J is TRBJ1-5 and V is TRBV27; perhaps TRBD1 as D (5 bases). Germline V gene sequence: CDR1 MNHEY, CDR2 SMNVEV (reference sequence). Trimming removed 5 bases at V and 2 bases at J, with 16 bases between. This CDR3 comprises 16 residues. The chain's CDR3 is CASSPTSGMRNQPQHF. The CDR3, as DNA: TGTGCCAGCAGTCCCACTTCAGGGATGCGCAATCAGCCCCAGCATTTT.

The chain is built from TRBV5-4 and TRBJ2-3, with TRBD1 as a possible D gene (6 bases). This CDR3 region has 13 residues. Trimming took off 4 bases at V and 4 bases at J, with 10 bases between the two ends. CDR1 is SGHNT, CDR2 YYREEE, per germline (reference sequence). As DNA, the CDR3 is TGTGCCAGCAGCGCACAGGGCCCAGATACGCAGTATTTT. Its protein is CASSAQGPDTQYF.